This T cell receptor beta chain was found in a study of OX40 agonist ivuxolimab in advanced cancers. Notes on the study in general: Both blood CD4+ and CD8+ T cells showed clonal growth by week 6 at 0.1 to 3.0 mg/kg.

Method: immunoSEQ multiplex PCR; TCRdb's copy keeps in-frame clones and lacks some. The sample holds more than 80,000 clones, around 94% seen once. Concerning this clone itself: Antigen unknown.

The CDR3 is made up of 13 amino acids. Germline trimming cut 7 bases from V and 2 bases from J; bases unmatched to any gene: 5. Germline CDR1 is SNHLY and CDR2 is FYNNEI. This receptor was obtained from an adult with an advanced solid tumor such as melanoma, head and neck, liver or kidney cancer. The material sequenced was CD4+ or CD8+ T cells sorted from blood, taken in a trial of the OX40 agonist ivuxolimab. This rearrangement joins TRBV2 to TRBJ2-7; 7 nucleotides line up with TRBD1. The CDR3 region is CASTGTAAYEQYF. The DNA of the CDR3 is TGTGCCAGCACCGGGACAGCCGCCTACGAGCAGTACTTC.